One sample yielded the 17 T cell receptor beta chains listed below, sequenced in a study of T cells after yellow fever vaccination. TCRdb recomputed calls from the 5' RACE reads with MiXCR, one row per CDR3 protein. The sample records approximately 600,000 distinct CDR3 sequences, over 9% being singletons. The sequenced sample was PBMCs, obtained on the day of the yellow fever booster vaccination. Receptors were obtained from a man aged 30 to 45 who received the YFV17D yellow fever vaccine.

This clonotype was recorded a few times. The rearrangement joins TRBV10-3 to TRBJ2-1, with D perhaps matching TRBD1 or TRBD2 (6 bases each). CDR3 length: 15 residues. The V end was cut by 3 bases, the J end by 1 base, with 10 bases between. CDR1 and CDR2 from the germline V gene are ENHRY and SYGVKD. The DNA for the CDR3 is TGTGCCATCAGTGATGAGGGGGGATCCTACAATGAGCAGTTCTTC. This encodes CAISDEGGSYNEQFF.

The genes are TRBV29-1 and TRBJ2-7; D is uncertain. V was shortened by 3 bases and J by 6 bases, with 18 bases between the two germline ends. In germline, CDR1 is SQVTM, CDR2 ANQGSEA. This CDR3 contains 14 residues. CDR3 coding DNA: TGCAGCGTTGACCACAGTTCATTGGGGTCCGAGCAGTACTTC. As protein: CSVDHSSLGSEQYF.

This clonotype was seen at least ten times. The J gene is TRBJ2-7, the V gene TRBV7-2, with D perhaps matching TRBD1 or TRBD2 (5 bases each). The CDR3 spans 13 residues. The V gene lost 1 base and the J gene lost 10 bases, with 14 bases spanning the gap. CDR1 is SGHTA and CDR2 is FQGNSA in the germline V gene. CDR3 nucleotides: TGTGCCAGCAGCTTAGAGGTACAGAGGGGTCAGTACTTC. Its protein is CASSLEVQRGQYF.

This chain connects TRBV5-6 to TRBJ1-6, with TRBD1 matching 9 bases. The ends lost 4 bases at V and 9 bases at J; junction bases unmatched: 8. The CDR3 has 15 residues. Germline V gene sequence: CDR1 SGHDT, CDR2 YYEEEE. DNA of the CDR3: TGTGCCAGCAGCCCTTTTGGGACAGGGCCTTCACCCCTCCACTTT. Translated, it gives CASSPFGTGPSPLHF.

The sample holds a few counts of this clonotype. This chain links TRBV6-1 with TRBJ1-5; D gene ambiguous. Deletions cut 6 bases from V and 6 bases from J, with 12 bases between. This CDR3 has 13 amino acids. The germline CDR1 and CDR2 sequences are MNHNS and SASEGT. As DNA, the CDR3 is TGTGCCAGCAGCTCCTTGGCTGTTCAGCCCCAGCATTTT. This gives the protein CASSSLAVQPQHF.

This clonotype was counted a few times. The V and J genes are TRBV7-2 and TRBJ2-5, with TRBD2 identical over 8 bases. CDR3 length: 15 amino acids. V shed 3 bases, J shed 2 bases, and the junction held 5 bases outside the gene matches. From germline, CDR1 is SGHTA and CDR2 FQGNSA. CDR3 nucleotides: TGTGCCAGCAGCTTCCTTAGCGGGATTCAAGAGACCCAGTACTTC. Translated: CASSFLSGIQETQYF.

The chain couples TRBV7-2 to TRBJ2-7; TRBD2 is a possible D gene (5 bases). The CDR3 covers 13 residues. Trimming took 5 bases from V and 5 from J, leaving 13 bases between them. Germline CDR1 is SGHTA and CDR2 is FQGNSA. CDR3 DNA sequence: TGTGCCAGCAGCCTCGGGATCCTCGACGAGCAGTACTTC. This encodes CASSLGILDEQYF.

The chain couples TRBV18 to TRBJ2-5; D might be TRBD1 (5 bases). V lost 2 bases and J lost 1, with 23 bases in between. The CDR3 covers 19 residues. CDR1 is KGHSH and CDR2 is LQKENI in the germline V gene. The CDR3 loop is CASSPKAGEGAPPQETQYF. The CDR3 DNA is TGTGCCAGCTCACCAAAGGCTGGAGAAGGGGCCCCGCCCCAAGAGACCCAGTACTTC.

The rearrangement uses TRBV7-9 and TRBJ2-2; D is uncertain. V was trimmed by 5 bases and J by 5 bases, leaving 12 bases between them. The CDR3 has 14 amino acids. Germline V gene lookup returns CDR1 SEHNR and CDR2 FQNEAQ (reference sequence). CDR3: CASSPPDRTGELFF. CDR3 DNA sequence: TGTGCCAGCAGCCCCCCCGACCGTACCGGGGAGCTGTTTTTT.

This clonotype appeared a few times. The V and J genes are TRBV5-1 and TRBJ2-3; TRBD1 might be the D (5 bases). CDR3 size: 16 residues. Trimming cost V 2 bases and J 1 base, with 14 bases left between them. Germline V lookup: CDR1 SGHRS, CDR2 YFSETQ. CDR3 in amino acids: CASSFLGAYGTDTQYF. Written as DNA, the CDR3 is TGCGCCAGCAGCTTTTTAGGGGCTTATGGCACAGATACGCAGTATTTT.

The CDR3 nucleotides read TGCAGCGTTCCACTCGCTAGCGATCAAGAGACCCAGTACTTC. Amino acid sequence: CSVPLASDQETQYF. V usage is TRBV29-1 and J usage is TRBJ2-5; weak D call: TRBD2 (6 bases). CDR3 length: 14 amino acids. Germline V gives CDR1 SQVTM, CDR2 ANQGSEA. Trimming pared 5 bases from V and 2 bases from J, leaving 15 bases between.

This clonotype was observed a few times. V is TRBV9 and J is TRBJ2-3; 11 nucleotides agree with TRBD2. This CDR3 has 16 amino acids. Germline-derived CDR1 and CDR2 are SGDLS and YYNGEE. With 3 bases clipped from V and 3 bases from J, the junction kept 6 bases outside the gene matches. The CDR3, as DNA: TGTGCCAGCAGCGCCCCGGGACTAGCGGCTACAGATACGCAGTATTTT. Protein sequence: CASSAPGLAATDTQYF.

The gene calls are TRBV7-2 and TRBJ2-1; D is undetermined. This CDR3 comprises 15 residues. V was pared by 1 base and J by 2 bases, with 9 bases between. Germline loops: CDR1 SGHTA, CDR2 FQGNSA. CDR3: CASSLEAAPYNEQFF. DNA for the CDR3: TGTGCCAGCAGCTTAGAGGCTGCGCCCTACAATGAGCAGTTCTTC.

The chain carries TRBV18 and TRBJ2-3; no reliable D call. The CDR3 consists of 13 residues. V lost 3 bases, J lost 4 bases, and 8 bases lay in between. The germline V gene encodes CDR1 KGHSH and CDR2 LQKENI. CDR3: CASSPVTSDTQYF. CDR3 coding DNA: TGTGCCAGCTCACCCGTGACGTCAGATACGCAGTATTTT.

The chain couples TRBV28 to TRBJ2-1, with 7 bases matching TRBD2. The CDR3 sequence is 19 residues long. V was clipped by 2 bases and J by 0 bases; unmatched bases: 13. The germline gives CDR1 MDHEN, CDR2 SYDVKM. The CDR3 spells CASSLGGTGLVSSYNEQFF. CDR3 nucleotide sequence: TGTGCCAGCAGTTTAGGAGGCACAGGACTAGTAAGCTCCTACAATGAGCAGTTCTTC.

This sequence joins TRBV29-1 and TRBJ2-5, with a tentative D call TRBD1 (5 bases). The germline gives CDR1 SQVTM, CDR2 ANQGSEA. The CDR3 consists of 13 residues. V was cut by 2 bases and J by 3 bases, with 10 bases left in between. CDR3 coding DNA: TGCAGCGTTGAAAAACAGGTGAAAGAGACCCAGTACTTC. This sequence encodes CSVEKQVKETQYF.

This clonotype was observed at least ten times. This sequence joins TRBV27 and TRBJ2-7; the match to TRBD1 covers 9 bases. This CDR3 region has 14 residues. Germline V gene data show CDR1 as MNHEY and CDR2 as SMNVEV (reference sequence). J lost 2 bases, V lost 6 bases, and 5 bases had no gene match. CDR3 residues: CASSSRQGAYEQYF. The CDR3 DNA reads TGTGCCAGCAGCTCCAGACAGGGGGCCTACGAGCAGTACTTC.